Listed below are T cell receptor beta chains from one sample, sequenced in a study of T cell responses to AZD1222 COVID-19 vaccine. Some clones are missing from TCRdb's copy, which holds only in-frame ones; the method was immunoSEQ multiplex PCR. The table includes under 40,000 clones, about 84% detected once. The material sequenced was peripheral blood, taken 28 days after the second AZD1222 dose. The receptors come from an adult who received the AZD1222 COVID-19 vaccine. Each CDR3 is given with its conserved first and last residue. The D gene is left open where the match is weak. Clone sizes are given selectively: once, few, many, or a class where the clone is expanded.

J: TRBJ1-2; size: .; D: .; V: TRBV6-5; CDR3: CASSYQAEYGYTF; DNA: TGTGCCAGCAGTTACCAGGCGGAGTATGGCTACACCTTC
J: TRBJ1-5; size: .; D: .; V: TRBV6-4; CDR3: CASSVEENQPQHF; DNA: TGTGCCAGCAGTGTAGAGGAGAATCAGCCCCAGCATTTT
J: TRBJ1-6; size: .; D: .; V: TRBV13; CDR3: CASSYDLNNSPLHF; DNA: TGTGCCAGCAGTTACGACCTAAATAATTCACCCCTCCACTTT
J: TRBJ2-3; size: .; D: .; V: TRBV9; CDR3: CASSVAGSFTDTQYF; DNA: TGTGCCAGCAGCGTAGCGGGTAGCTTCACAGATACGCAGTATTTT
J: TRBJ1-4; size: .; D: TRBD1; V: TRBV5-6; CDR3: CASRPTGGMSNEKLFF; DNA: TGTGCCAGCCGACCGACAGGGGGTATGAGTAATGAAAAACTGTTTTTT
J: TRBJ2-7; size: .; D: .; V: TRBV7-9; CDR3: CASSLVSLTENIYEQYF; DNA: TGTGCCAGCAGCTTGGTCAGTCTGACAGAAAATATATACGAGCAGTACTTC
J: TRBJ2-4; size: .; D: TRBD2; V: TRBV29-1; CDR3: CSVEPAGGDIQYF; DNA: TGCAGCGTTGAACCCGCCGGGGGGGACATTCAGTACTTC
J: TRBJ1-2; size: few; D: .; V: TRBV24-1; CDR3: CATFNRDLYGYTF; DNA: TGTGCCACCTTCAACAGGGATCTCTATGGCTACACCTTC
J: TRBJ2-7; size: few; D: TRBD1; V: TRBV6-5; CDR3: CASSYRGQGPNEQYF; DNA: TGTGCCAGCAGTTACAGAGGACAGGGGCCTAACGAGCAGTACTTC
J: TRBJ1-1; size: .; D: .; V: TRBV20-1; CDR3: CSAREEIEAFF; DNA: TGCAGTGCTAGAGAAGAGATAGAAGCTTTCTTT
J: TRBJ1-1; size: .; D: TRBD1; V: TRBV11-3; CDR3: CASSSGQGRDTEAFF; DNA: TGTGCCAGCAGCTCCGGACAGGGGAGAGACACTGAAGCTTTCTTT
J: TRBJ1-6; size: .; D: .; V: TRBV19; CDR3: CASHVSSYNSPLHF; DNA: TGTGCCTCCCACGTAAGCTCCTATAATTCACCCCTCCACTTT
J: TRBJ2-7; size: .; D: TRBD1; V: TRBV7-6; CDR3: CASSSGQVGSYEQYF; DNA: TGTGCCAGCAGCTCCGGACAGGTGGGGTCCTACGAGCAGTACTTC
J: TRBJ2-1; size: .; D: .; V: TRBV4-2; CDR3: CASSQETGQPDEQFF; DNA: TGTGCCAGCAGCCAAGAAACGGGGCAGCCGGATGAGCAGTTCTTC
J: TRBJ2-2; size: .; D: TRBD1; V: TRBV19; CDR3: CASSSRGLSTGELFF; DNA: TGTGCCAGTAGTAGCAGGGGGCTTAGCACCGGGGAGCTGTTTTTT
J: TRBJ2-2; size: .; D: .; V: TRBV18; CDR3: CASSPDGTNTGELFF; DNA: TGTGCCAGCTCACCCGACGGTACGAACACCGGGGAGCTGTTTTTT